A selection of T cell receptor beta chains follows, all from one sample in a study of blood T cell repertoires in COVID-19. The table came from immunoSEQ multiplex PCR; TCRdb's copy has only in-frame clones and leaves some out. This sample yields about 250,000 clones, of which roughly 80% are seen a single time; 8.9% belongs to the top ten. Sample: peripheral blood. These receptors all stem from an elderly man with acute or convalescent COVID-19. The CDR3 runs from the conserved cysteine through the conserved F or W. The order of the fields is V gene, clone size, D gene, J gene, CDR3 protein, CDR3 DNA. D genes are given only for firm matches. Size is stated for part of the rows, as once, few or many counts, or as a class when the clone is expanded.

v_gene: TRBV7-2
abundance: NA
d_gene: TRBD2
j_gene: TRBJ2-2
CDR3aa: CASSSRFSGGNTGELFF
CDR3nt: TGTGCCAGCAGCTCCCGGTTTAGCGGGGGGAACACCGGGGAGCTGTTTTTT

v_gene: TRBV5-8
abundance: NA
d_gene: NA
j_gene: TRBJ2-5
CDR3aa: CASSLSGWETQYF
CDR3nt: TGTGCCAGCAGCTTATCGGGTTGGGAGACCCAGTACTTC

v_gene: TRBV28
abundance: once
d_gene: TRBD1
j_gene: TRBJ2-6
CDR3aa: CASILSGGRGANVLTF
CDR3nt: TGTGCCAGCATTTTATCAGGGGGCAGAGGGGCCAACGTCCTGACTTTC

v_gene: TRBV10-3
abundance: NA
d_gene: NA
j_gene: TRBJ1-3
CDR3aa: CAISEELTGNTIYF
CDR3nt: TGTGCCATCAGTGAGGAGTTAACTGGAAACACCATATATTTT

v_gene: TRBV29-1
abundance: NA
d_gene: TRBD1
j_gene: TRBJ1-2
CDR3aa: CSVRPRTGETNYGYTF
CDR3nt: TGCAGCGTGAGACCCCGGACAGGGGAAACTAACTATGGCTACACCTTC

v_gene: TRBV24-1
abundance: NA
d_gene: TRBD1
j_gene: TRBJ2-1
CDR3aa: CATSDPTGGTYNEQFF
CDR3nt: TGTGCCACCAGTGATCCTACAGGGGGCACCTACAATGAGCAGTTCTTC

v_gene: TRBV6-5
abundance: NA
d_gene: TRBD2
j_gene: TRBJ2-7
CDR3aa: CASSSRTSGRGEQYF
CDR3nt: TGTGCCAGCAGTTCTCGGACTAGCGGGCGGGGCGAGCAGTACTTC

v_gene: TRBV2
abundance: NA
d_gene: NA
j_gene: TRBJ1-6
CDR3aa: CASSGQYNSPLHF
CDR3nt: TGTGCCAGCAGTGGCCAGTATAATTCACCCCTCCACTTT

v_gene: TRBV7-8
abundance: NA
d_gene: TRBD1
j_gene: TRBJ2-1
CDR3aa: CASSYYRGSGNEQFF
CDR3nt: TGTGCCAGCAGCTACTACAGGGGATCTGGGAATGAGCAGTTCTTC

v_gene: TRBV10-3
abundance: once
d_gene: NA
j_gene: TRBJ2-2
CDR3aa: CAISEPPRGPPRTGELFF
CDR3nt: TGTGCCATCAGTGAACCACCCAGGGGCCCCCCCCGCACCGGGGAGCTGTTTTTT

v_gene: TRBV12-3/TRBV12-4
abundance: NA
d_gene: NA
j_gene: TRBJ1-1
CDR3aa: CASSLGRPAEAFF
CDR3nt: TGTGCCAGCAGTTTAGGGAGACCGGCTGAAGCTTTCTTT

v_gene: TRBV7-9
abundance: NA
d_gene: TRBD1
j_gene: TRBJ2-5
CDR3aa: CASSLLAGGTGGLQETQYF
CDR3nt: TGTGCCAGCAGCTTGTTAGCTGGCGGGACAGGGGGACTTCAAGAGACCCAGTACTTC

v_gene: TRBV18
abundance: once
d_gene: TRBD2
j_gene: TRBJ2-3
CDR3aa: CASSRGTSKDTQYF
CDR3nt: TGTGCCAGCTCCCGCGGGACTAGCAAAGATACGCAGTATTTT

v_gene: TRBV12-3/TRBV12-4
abundance: NA
d_gene: NA
j_gene: TRBJ2-7
CDR3aa: CASSLLSYEQYF
CDR3nt: TGTGCCAGCAGTTTACTCTCCTACGAGCAGTACTTC

v_gene: TRBV28
abundance: NA
d_gene: NA
j_gene: TRBJ1-3
CDR3aa: CASSATGGSGNTIYF
CDR3nt: TGTGCCAGCAGTGCGACGGGGGGCTCCGGAAACACCATATATTTT

v_gene: TRBV28
abundance: NA
d_gene: NA
j_gene: TRBJ1-4
CDR3aa: CASSPGGREEKLFF
CDR3nt: TGTGCCAGCAGTCCCGGAGGAAGGGAGGAAAAACTGTTTTTT

v_gene: TRBV7-2
abundance: NA
d_gene: NA
j_gene: TRBJ1-5
CDR3aa: CASSLRGIYSNQPQHF
CDR3nt: TGTGCCAGCAGCTTACGGGGGATTTATAGCAATCAGCCCCAGCATTTT

v_gene: TRBV3-1/TRBV3-2
abundance: NA
d_gene: NA
j_gene: TRBJ1-2
CDR3aa: CASSQGQRGYTF
CDR3nt: TGTGCCAGCAGCCAAGGACAGAGGGGCTACACCTTC

v_gene: TRBV19
abundance: NA
d_gene: NA
j_gene: TRBJ2-3
CDR3aa: CASSPGHQSTDTQYF
CDR3nt: TGTGCCAGTAGTCCGGGACACCAGAGCACAGATACGCAGTATTTT

v_gene: TRBV24-1
abundance: NA
d_gene: TRBD2
j_gene: TRBJ2-5
CDR3aa: CATSDPYSSGQETQYF
CDR3nt: TGTGCCACCAGTGATCCCTACTCTAGCGGCCAAGAGACCCAGTACTTC

v_gene: TRBV7-3
abundance: NA
d_gene: TRBD2
j_gene: TRBJ2-1
CDR3aa: CASSYNSGRANEQFF
CDR3nt: TGTGCCAGCAGCTATAATAGCGGGAGGGCCAATGAGCAGTTCTTC

v_gene: TRBV5-1
abundance: NA
d_gene: TRBD1
j_gene: TRBJ2-7
CDR3aa: CASSLRQGYEQYF
CDR3nt: TGCGCCAGCAGCTTAAGACAGGGCTACGAGCAGTACTTC

v_gene: TRBV3-1/TRBV3-2
abundance: NA
d_gene: NA
j_gene: TRBJ1-1
CDR3aa: CASSQQGNTEAFF
CDR3nt: TGTGCCAGCAGCCAACAGGGGAACACTGAAGCTTTCTTT

v_gene: TRBV20-1
abundance: NA
d_gene: NA
j_gene: TRBJ2-5
CDR3aa: CSASGLGTQYF
CDR3nt: TGCAGTGCTAGTGGACTCGGGACCCAGTACTTC

v_gene: TRBV1
abundance: NA
d_gene: NA
j_gene: TRBJ2-1
CDR3aa: CTSSPFLPHGSSYNEQFF
CDR3nt: TGCACCAGCAGCCCCTTCTTGCCCCACGGGTCTTCCTACAATGAGCAGTTCTTC

v_gene: TRBV11-2
abundance: few
d_gene: NA
j_gene: TRBJ1-2
CDR3aa: CASTFGLPPYGYTF
CDR3nt: TGTGCCAGCACCTTCGGACTACCGCCGTATGGCTACACCTTC

v_gene: TRBV7-8
abundance: NA
d_gene: TRBD2
j_gene: TRBJ2-3
CDR3aa: CASSSKSGRARTSTQYF
CDR3nt: TGTGCCAGCAGTTCTAAAAGCGGGAGGGCCCGAACAAGTACGCAGTATTTT

v_gene: TRBV30
abundance: NA
d_gene: TRBD1
j_gene: TRBJ1-5
CDR3aa: CAWARQGTSNQPQHF
CDR3nt: TGTGCCTGGGCCAGACAGGGAACCAGCAATCAGCCCCAGCATTTT

v_gene: TRBV2
abundance: NA
d_gene: TRBD1
j_gene: TRBJ1-1
CDR3aa: CASSSQGVNTEAFF
CDR3nt: TGTGCCAGCAGTTCTCAGGGGGTGAACACTGAAGCTTTCTTT

v_gene: TRBV28
abundance: NA
d_gene: TRBD1
j_gene: TRBJ1-2
CDR3aa: CASRLTGGGYGYTF
CDR3nt: TGTGCCAGCAGACTGACAGGGGGAGGCTATGGCTACACCTTC

v_gene: TRBV27
abundance: NA
d_gene: NA
j_gene: TRBJ2-6
CDR3aa: CASRSRGFGANVLTF
CDR3nt: TGTGCCAGCAGGTCCCGGGGTTTCGGGGCCAACGTCCTGACTTTC

v_gene: TRBV3-1/TRBV3-2
abundance: few
d_gene: TRBD1
j_gene: TRBJ1-1
CDR3aa: CASSHLDRATEAFF
CDR3nt: TGTGCCAGCAGCCACCTGGACAGGGCGACTGAAGCTTTCTTT

v_gene: TRBV7-6
abundance: few
d_gene: TRBD1
j_gene: TRBJ1-6
CDR3aa: CASSLSGQGTSPLHF
CDR3nt: TGTGCCAGCAGCTTAAGCGGACAGGGAACTTCACCCCTCCACTTT

v_gene: TRBV5-1
abundance: NA
d_gene: NA
j_gene: TRBJ2-5
CDR3aa: CASRRARYREGETQYF
CDR3nt: TGCGCCAGCAGGAGGGCGCGCTACAGGGAAGGAGAGACCCAGTACTTC

v_gene: TRBV4-1
abundance: NA
d_gene: TRBD2
j_gene: TRBJ2-3
CDR3aa: CASSQGLAGARGTDTQYF
CDR3nt: TGCGCCAGCAGCCAAGGACTAGCGGGGGCCAGAGGTACAGATACGCAGTATTTT

v_gene: TRBV2
abundance: NA
d_gene: TRBD1
j_gene: TRBJ2-3
CDR3aa: CASSRLDRADTQYF
CDR3nt: TGTGCCAGCAGTCGATTGGACAGGGCAGATACGCAGTATTTT

v_gene: TRBV7-9
abundance: NA
d_gene: TRBD1
j_gene: TRBJ1-4
CDR3aa: CASSHGQGVGNEKLFF
CDR3nt: TGTGCCAGCAGCCACGGACAGGGTGTTGGTAATGAAAAACTGTTTTTT

v_gene: TRBV29-1
abundance: NA
d_gene: TRBD1
j_gene: TRBJ2-7
CDR3aa: CSVSFGTGVSYEQYF
CDR3nt: TGCAGCGTGTCTTTCGGGACAGGGGTGTCGTACGAGCAGTACTTC

v_gene: TRBV28
abundance: NA
d_gene: TRBD1
j_gene: TRBJ1-5
CDR3aa: CASRTPGQYNQPQHF
CDR3nt: TGTGCCAGCAGGACTCCGGGACAGTACAATCAGCCCCAGCATTTT

v_gene: TRBV24-1
abundance: NA
d_gene: TRBD1
j_gene: TRBJ2-3
CDR3aa: CATSDPGQGKADTQYF
CDR3nt: TGTGCCACCAGTGACCCTGGACAGGGGAAGGCAGATACGCAGTATTTT

v_gene: TRBV11-1
abundance: NA
d_gene: TRBD1
j_gene: TRBJ1-1
CDR3aa: CASSSPGGTEAFF
CDR3nt: TGTGCCAGCAGCTCCCCAGGGGGCACTGAAGCTTTCTTT

v_gene: TRBV7-2
abundance: NA
d_gene: NA
j_gene: TRBJ2-7
CDR3aa: CASGTLLQQYF
CDR3nt: TGTGCCAGCGGTACTTTACTACAGCAGTACTTC

v_gene: TRBV5-1
abundance: NA
d_gene: TRBD1
j_gene: TRBJ2-2
CDR3aa: CASSPGTGTNTGELFF
CDR3nt: TGCGCCAGCAGCCCCGGGACAGGGACGAACACCGGGGAGCTGTTTTTT

v_gene: TRBV7-9
abundance: NA
d_gene: TRBD1
j_gene: TRBJ2-7
CDR3aa: CASSGQGNSEQYF
CDR3nt: TGTGCCAGCAGCGGACAGGGGAACTCCGAGCAGTACTTC

v_gene: TRBV18
abundance: NA
d_gene: NA
j_gene: TRBJ2-3
CDR3aa: CASSPLHGTQSTDTQYF
CDR3nt: TGTGCCAGCTCACCGTTACACGGGACACAAAGCACAGATACGCAGTATTTT

v_gene: TRBV10-1
abundance: NA
d_gene: NA
j_gene: TRBJ2-1
CDR3aa: CATSSYNEQFF
CDR3nt: TGCGCAACAAGCTCCTACAATGAGCAGTTCTTC

v_gene: TRBV18
abundance: NA
d_gene: NA
j_gene: TRBJ2-7
CDR3aa: CASSPQRERTYSYEQYF
CDR3nt: TGTGCCAGCTCACCACAGAGGGAGCGAACATACTCCTACGAGCAGTACTTC

v_gene: TRBV19
abundance: NA
d_gene: TRBD1
j_gene: TRBJ2-1
CDR3aa: CASSDRTGTKFSYNEQFF
CDR3nt: TGTGCCAGTAGTGATAGGACAGGGACCAAATTCTCCTACAATGAGCAGTTCTTC

v_gene: TRBV4-1
abundance: few
d_gene: NA
j_gene: TRBJ1-4
CDR3aa: CASSRPGATNEKLFF
CDR3nt: TGCGCCAGCAGCCGCCCAGGGGCAACTAATGAAAAACTGTTTTTT

v_gene: TRBV27
abundance: NA
d_gene: TRBD2
j_gene: TRBJ2-7
CDR3aa: CASSSGLYLGGELDEQYF
CDR3nt: TGTGCCAGCAGCTCGGGACTCTACCTTGGGGGGGAGCTTGACGAGCAGTACTTC

v_gene: TRBV7-2
abundance: NA
d_gene: NA
j_gene: TRBJ1-3
CDR3aa: CASSPFRVPGNTIYF
CDR3nt: TGTGCCAGCAGCCCCTTTCGGGTCCCTGGAAACACCATATATTTT

v_gene: TRBV21-1
abundance: NA
d_gene: NA
j_gene: TRBJ2-7
CDR3aa: CASSNPGTSGGLSYEQYF
CDR3nt: TGTGCCAGCAGCAATCCCGGGACTAGCGGGGGGCTCTCCTACGAGCAGTACTTC

v_gene: TRBV24-1
abundance: NA
d_gene: NA
j_gene: TRBJ1-2
CDR3aa: CATSEGPGHAYGYTF
CDR3nt: TGTGCCACCAGTGAGGGACCGGGACATGCTTATGGCTACACCTTC

v_gene: TRBV15
abundance: NA
d_gene: NA
j_gene: TRBJ2-3
CDR3aa: CATSRGDTSDTQYF
CDR3nt: TGTGCCACCAGCAGAGGGGACACTTCAGATACGCAGTATTTT

v_gene: TRBV28
abundance: once
d_gene: TRBD1
j_gene: TRBJ2-1
CDR3aa: CASPPRDRVYNEQFF
CDR3nt: TGTGCCAGCCCCCCCCGGGACAGGGTCTACAATGAGCAGTTCTTC

v_gene: TRBV5-1
abundance: NA
d_gene: TRBD1
j_gene: TRBJ2-2
CDR3aa: CASSPTGTVNTGELFF
CDR3nt: TGCGCCAGCAGCCCAACCGGGACAGTGAACACCGGGGAGCTGTTTTTT

v_gene: TRBV6-6
abundance: NA
d_gene: NA
j_gene: TRBJ1-1
CDR3aa: CASSHQRMNTEAFF
CDR3nt: TGTGCCAGCAGTCACCAGAGGATGAACACTGAAGCTTTCTTT

v_gene: TRBV6-5
abundance: NA
d_gene: TRBD2
j_gene: TRBJ2-5
CDR3aa: CATGTSGSGKTQYF
CDR3nt: TGTGCCACTGGGACTAGCGGGAGTGGCAAGACCCAGTACTTC

v_gene: TRBV11-3
abundance: NA
d_gene: TRBD1
j_gene: TRBJ1-5
CDR3aa: CASGYGRDREPQHF
CDR3nt: TGTGCCAGCGGGTATGGCCGGGACAGGGAACCCCAGCATTTT

v_gene: TRBV6-5
abundance: NA
d_gene: NA
j_gene: TRBJ1-6
CDR3aa: CASSSEGGSSPLHF
CDR3nt: TGTGCCAGCAGTTCCGAAGGGGGAAGTTCACCCCTCCACTTT